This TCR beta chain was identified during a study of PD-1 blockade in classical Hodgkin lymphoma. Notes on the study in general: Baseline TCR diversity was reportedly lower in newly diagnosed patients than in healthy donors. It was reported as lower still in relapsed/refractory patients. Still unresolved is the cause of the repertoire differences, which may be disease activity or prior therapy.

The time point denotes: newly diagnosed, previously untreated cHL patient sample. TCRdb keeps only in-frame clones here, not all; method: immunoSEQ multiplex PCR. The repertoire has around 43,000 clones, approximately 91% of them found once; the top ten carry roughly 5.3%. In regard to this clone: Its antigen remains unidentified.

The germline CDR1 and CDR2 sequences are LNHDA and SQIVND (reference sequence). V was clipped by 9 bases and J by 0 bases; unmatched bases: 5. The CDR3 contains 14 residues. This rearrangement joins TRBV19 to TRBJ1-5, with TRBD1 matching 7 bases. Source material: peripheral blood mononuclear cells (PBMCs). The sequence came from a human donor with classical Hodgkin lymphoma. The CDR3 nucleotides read TGTGCCAGGCGGACAGGATCTAGCAATCAGCCCCAGCATTTT. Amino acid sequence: CARRTGSSNQPQHF.